The rows below give T cell receptor beta chains drawn from one sample of a study of blood T cell repertoires in COVID-19. Clones were read by immunoSEQ multiplex PCR, and TCRdb kept only the in-frame ones, dropping some. The table includes under 35,000 clones, approximately 83% detected once. The sample consisted of peripheral blood. The source of these receptors is a woman aged 55-70 years with active COVID-19. Each CDR3 is given with its conserved first and last residue. D genes are given only for firm matches. Part of the rows lack a size; the others show once, few, many or a class for expanded clones.

>TRBJ1-6|TRBV6-5|TRBD1|few
CASSYDRVYSPLHF
TGTGCCAGCAGCTACGACAGGGTCTATTCACCCCTCCACTTT
>TRBJ2-3|TRBV5-1|.|.
CASSLGTKITDTQYF
TGCGCCAGCAGCTTGGGGACTAAAATCACAGATACGCAGTATTTT
>TRBJ2-7|TRBV5-1|TRBD2|.
CASSYQAGGPYEQYF
TGCGCCAGCAGCTACCAAGCGGGAGGGCCATACGAGCAGTACTTC
>TRBJ2-7|TRBV6-5|.|.
CASSSDREVSYEQYF
TGTGCCAGCAGCTCCGACAGGGAGGTTTCCTACGAGCAGTACTTC
>TRBJ2-3|TRBV21-1|.|once
CASSLKGLDRGGTDTQYF
TGTGCCAGCAGCCTAAAGGGACTCGACAGGGGCGGCACAGATACGCAGTATTTT
>TRBJ2-5|TRBV7-2|.|.
CASSLAGGLETQYF
TGTGCCAGCAGCTTAGCGGGGGGGCTAGAGACCCAGTACTTC
>TRBJ1-4|TRBV15|.|.
CATSETGTLNEKLFF
TGTGCCACCAGCGAAACCGGGACTTTAAATGAAAAACTGTTTTTT
>TRBJ1-2|TRBV7-9|TRBD1|.
CASSYGESGGYGYTF
TGTGCCAGCAGCTACGGAGAGTCAGGGGGCTATGGCTACACCTTC
>TRBJ2-7|TRBV19|.|.
CASSINGQGHRNEQYF
TGTGCCAGTAGTATTAATGGGCAGGGGCACAGGAACGAGCAGTACTTC
>TRBJ2-2|TRBV2|TRBD2|.
CASKRGPSNTGELFF
TGTGCCAGCAAGCGGGGGCCCTCGAACACCGGGGAGCTGTTTTTT
>TRBJ2-5|TRBV7-2|.|.
CASSLSGSPPETQYF
TGTGCCAGCAGCTTATCCGGGTCCCCACCAGAGACCCAGTACTTC
>TRBJ1-6|TRBV11-2|TRBD1|.
CASSQDRPPTPLHF
TGTGCCAGCAGCCAGGACAGGCCCCCCACACCCCTCCACTTT
>TRBJ2-7|TRBV3-1/TRBV3-2|TRBD2|.
CASSLTSGRYEQYF
TGTGCCAGCAGCCTGACTAGCGGGAGGTACGAGCAGTACTTC
>TRBJ1-5|TRBV28|.|.
CASSFFSQPQHF
TGTGCCAGCAGTTTTTTCAGTCAGCCCCAGCATTTT
>TRBJ2-1|TRBV6-6|.|.
CASSDFGLTEFPEQFF
TGTGCCAGCAGTGACTTCGGGTTGACAGAATTCCCCGAGCAGTTCTTC
>TRBJ2-7|TRBV11-2|.|.
CASTAGSSPTYEQYF
TGTGCCAGCACTGCCGGTAGTTCCCCTACCTACGAGCAGTACTTC
>TRBJ2-3|TRBV5-1|TRBD2|.
CASSFMGLAVTDTQYF
TGCGCCAGCAGCTTCATGGGACTAGCGGTAACAGATACGCAGTATTTT
>TRBJ1-5|TRBV3-1/TRBV3-2|.|.
CASSQAGLNQPQHF
TGTGCCAGCAGCCAAGCGGGTCTAAATCAGCCCCAGCATTTT
>TRBJ2-3|TRBV24-1|.|.
CATSDLQGGYTDTQYF
TGTGCCACCAGTGACCTCCAGGGGGGCTACACAGATACGCAGTATTTT
>TRBJ2-2|TRBV6-6|.|.
CASSHHGVGRYTGELFF
TGTGCCAGCAGTCACCACGGGGTCGGAAGGTACACCGGGGAGCTGTTTTTT
>TRBJ1-6|TRBV5-4|.|.
CASSLRGDTYNSPLHF
TGTGCCAGCAGCTTGCGGGGTGATACGTATAATTCACCCCTCCACTTT
>TRBJ1-4|TRBV5-1|TRBD1|.
CASSPDRGREKLFF
TGCGCCAGCAGTCCCGACAGGGGGAGGGAAAAACTGTTTTTT
>TRBJ2-1|TRBV28|TRBD2|.
CASSLPHSIAGEFF
TGTGCCAGCAGTTTACCCCATTCTATAGCGGGAGAGTTCTTC
>TRBJ2-2|TRBV5-1|.|.
CASSFTGETGELFF
TGCGCCAGCAGCTTCACCGGTGAAACCGGGGAGCTGTTTTTT
>TRBJ2-5|TRBV3-1/TRBV3-2|.|.
CASSHSGSETQYF
TGTGCCAGCAGCCATTCAGGGTCGGAGACCCAGTACTTC
>TRBJ1-1|TRBV4-1|.|.
CASSEQTMNTEAFF
TGCGCCAGCAGCGAACAGACTATGAACACTGAAGCTTTCTTT
>TRBJ2-1|TRBV24-1|TRBD2|.
CATSDLGGSSYNEQFF
TGTGCCACCAGTGATTTAGGCGGGAGTTCCTACAATGAGCAGTTCTTC
>TRBJ1-1|TRBV28|TRBD1|.
CASRRGQEDFF
TGTGCCAGCAGACGAGGACAGGAGGATTTCTTT
>TRBJ2-2|TRBV5-1|.|medium-sized
CASSLVVLNTGELFF
TGCGCCAGCAGCTTGGTTGTTTTAAACACCGGGGAGCTGTTTTTT
>TRBJ1-1|TRBV9|TRBD1|.
CASSEGTGDPEAFF
TGTGCCAGCAGCGAAGGGACAGGCGACCCTGAAGCTTTCTTT
>TRBJ2-1|TRBV2|.|.
CASSEARASRPDEQFF
TGTGCCAGCAGTGAAGCGAGGGCTAGCCGGCCGGATGAGCAGTTCTTC
>TRBJ2-7|TRBV5-1|TRBD1|.
CASRRQGQGTYEQYF
TGCGCCAGCAGACGACAGGGACAGGGGACCTACGAGCAGTACTTC
>TRBJ1-1|TRBV5-1|.|.
CASSPEGLNTEAFF
TGCGCCAGCAGCCCCGAGGGCTTGAACACTGAAGCTTTCTTT
>TRBJ2-2|TRBV3-1/TRBV3-2|TRBD1|.
CASSPRGSTGELFF
TGTGCCAGCAGCCCCAGGGGGAGCACCGGGGAGCTGTTTTTT
>TRBJ1-5|TRBV19|.|few
CASADRYNQPQHF
TGTGCCAGTGCCGACAGGTATAATCAGCCCCAGCATTTT
>TRBJ2-3|TRBV6-1|.|.
CASSELGTDTQYF
TGTGCCAGCAGTGAACTCGGCACAGATACGCAGTATTTT
>TRBJ2-2|TRBV19|.|.
CASSIDHTETGELFF
TGTGCCAGTAGTATAGATCATACAGAGACCGGGGAGCTGTTTTTT
>TRBJ2-1|TRBV5-1|TRBD1|.
CASSLGDRATLDEQFF
TGCGCCAGCAGCCTGGGGGACAGGGCGACCTTAGATGAGCAGTTCTTC
>TRBJ1-3|TRBV5-1|TRBD1|.
CASSTGTGSGNTIYF
TGCGCCAGCAGCACAGGGACAGGCTCTGGAAACACCATATATTTT
>TRBJ2-7|TRBV28|.|.
CASRALLVQYF
TGTGCCAGCAGAGCCCTTCTAGTGCAGTACTTC
>TRBJ1-1|TRBV6-5|.|.
CASKTGLNTEAFF
TGTGCCAGCAAGACAGGTTTGAACACTGAAGCTTTCTTT
>TRBJ1-3|TRBV3-1/TRBV3-2|.|.
CASSQETASGNTIYF
TGTGCCAGCAGCCAAGAAACTGCGTCTGGAAACACCATATATTTT
>TRBJ2-1|TRBV19|.|.
CASSPAARAEQFF
TGTGCCAGTAGTCCCGCAGCGCGGGCTGAGCAGTTCTTC
>TRBJ2-3|TRBV4-2|TRBD2|.
CASSRHSGGQGDTQYF
TGTGCCAGCAGCCGGCACAGCGGGGGGCAGGGAGATACGCAGTATTTT
>TRBJ1-2|TRBV7-9|.|few
CASIETTVNYGYTF
TGTGCCAGCATCGAAACGACAGTTAACTATGGCTACACCTTC
>TRBJ1-5|TRBV19|.|.
CASTGLYSNQPQHF
TGTGCCAGTACAGGGCTTTATAGCAATCAGCCCCAGCATTTT